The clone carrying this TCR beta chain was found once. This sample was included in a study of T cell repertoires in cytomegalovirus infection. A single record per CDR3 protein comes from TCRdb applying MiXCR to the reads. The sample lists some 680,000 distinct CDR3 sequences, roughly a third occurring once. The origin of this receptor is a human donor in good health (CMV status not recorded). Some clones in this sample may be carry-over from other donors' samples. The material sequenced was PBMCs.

The CDR3 loop reads CASNPGGEFAYEQYF. In DNA, the CDR3 is TGTGCCAGCAACCCCGGGGGGGAATTCGCCTACGAGCAGTACTTC. V is TRBV4-2 and J is TRBJ2-7; 8 nucleotides align to TRBD2. The germline CDR1 and CDR2 sequences are LGHNA and YNFKEQ. The CDR3 contains 15 residues. The junction had 10 bases not matched to a gene; V was cut back by 7 bases and J by 2 bases.